This T cell receptor (beta chain) is from a study of OX40 agonist ivuxolimab in advanced cancers. Study context: Earlier anti-PD-1, anti-PD-L1 or anti-CTLA-4 therapy was permitted; less than 50% had received some.

Cycle 7 day 1, cycle 4 day 1, and baseline were the timepoints at which blood was sampled. General study results and limits: Near-lowest levels of clonal expansion characterized partial responders at 0.1-3.0 mg/kg.

The repertoire was sequenced with immunoSEQ multiplex PCR; TCRdb's copy has only in-frame clones and lacks some. The data contain 92,000 or so clones, roughly four fifths of them singletons. The CDR3 covers 21 residues. V shed 2 bases, J shed 0 bases, and the junction held 19 bases outside the gene matches. Germline V gene data show CDR1 as MNHNS and CDR2 as SASEGT. About this clone: Its matching antigen is unknown.

The chain combines TRBV6-1 with TRBJ2-7; 10 bases match TRBD1. Specimen: CD4+ or CD8+ T cells sorted from blood, collected in a trial of the OX40 agonist ivuxolimab. This clonotype was sampled from an adult with an advanced solid tumor such as melanoma, head and neck, liver or kidney cancer. In DNA, the CDR3 is TGTGCCAGCAGTGAAATGCCCTCTTACCCGGGACAGGGGCTGAGCTCCTACGAGCAGTACTTC. Encoded protein: CASSEMPSYPGQGLSSYEQYF.